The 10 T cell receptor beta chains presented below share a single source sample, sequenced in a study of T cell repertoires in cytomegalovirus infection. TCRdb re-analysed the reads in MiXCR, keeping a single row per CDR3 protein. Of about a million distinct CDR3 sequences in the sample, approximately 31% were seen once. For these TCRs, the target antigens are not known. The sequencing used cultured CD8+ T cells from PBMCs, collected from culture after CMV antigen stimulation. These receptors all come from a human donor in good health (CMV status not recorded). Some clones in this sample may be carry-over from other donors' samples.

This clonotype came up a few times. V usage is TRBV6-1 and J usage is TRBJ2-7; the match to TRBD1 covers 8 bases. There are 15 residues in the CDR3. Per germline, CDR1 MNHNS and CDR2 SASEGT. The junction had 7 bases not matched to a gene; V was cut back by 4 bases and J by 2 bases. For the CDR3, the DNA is TGTGCCAGCAGTGGTGACAGGGGATTTGCCTACGAGCAGTACGTC. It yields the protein CASSGDRGFAYEQYV.

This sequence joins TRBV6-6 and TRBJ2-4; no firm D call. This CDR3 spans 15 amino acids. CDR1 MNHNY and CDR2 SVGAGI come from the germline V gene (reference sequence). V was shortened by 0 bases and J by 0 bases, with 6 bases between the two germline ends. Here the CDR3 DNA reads TGTGCCAGCAGTTACTCTGGCCCAGCCAAAAACATTCAGTACTTC. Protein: CASSYSGPAKNIQYF.

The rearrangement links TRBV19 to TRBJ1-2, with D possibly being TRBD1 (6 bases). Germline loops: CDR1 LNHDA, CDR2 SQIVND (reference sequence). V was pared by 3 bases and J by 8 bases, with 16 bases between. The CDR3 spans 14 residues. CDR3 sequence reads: CASSIPGGETGYTF. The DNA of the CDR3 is TGTGCCAGTAGTATTCCGGGGGGCGAAACCGGCTACACCTTC.

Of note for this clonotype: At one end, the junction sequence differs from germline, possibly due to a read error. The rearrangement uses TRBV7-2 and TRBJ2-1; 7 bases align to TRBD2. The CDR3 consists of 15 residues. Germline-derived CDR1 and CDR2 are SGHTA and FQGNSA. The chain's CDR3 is CANSSSGSSYNEQFF. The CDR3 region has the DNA TGTGCCAACAGCTCTAGCGGTAGCTCCTACAATGAGCAGTTCTTC. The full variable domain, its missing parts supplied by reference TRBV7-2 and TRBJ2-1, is GAGVSQSPSNKVTEKGKDVELRCDPISGHTALYWYRQSLGQGLEFLIYFQGNSAPDKSGLPSDRFSAERTGGSVSTLTIQRTQQEDSAVYLCANSSSGSSYNEQFFGPGTRLTVL.

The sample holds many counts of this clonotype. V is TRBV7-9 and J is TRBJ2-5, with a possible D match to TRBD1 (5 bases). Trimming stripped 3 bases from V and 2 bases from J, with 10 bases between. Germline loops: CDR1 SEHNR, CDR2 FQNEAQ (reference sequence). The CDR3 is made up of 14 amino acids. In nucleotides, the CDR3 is TGTGCCAGCAGCTTGTTGGGGCGACAAGAGACCCAGTACTTC. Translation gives CASSLLGRQETQYF.

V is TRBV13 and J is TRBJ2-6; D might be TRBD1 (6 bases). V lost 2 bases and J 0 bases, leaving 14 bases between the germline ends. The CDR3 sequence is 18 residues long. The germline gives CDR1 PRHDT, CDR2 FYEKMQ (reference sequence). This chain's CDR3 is CASSLWDTPSSGANVLTF. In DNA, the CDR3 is TGTGCCAGCAGCTTATGGGACACACCAAGCTCTGGGGCCAACGTCCTGACTTTC.

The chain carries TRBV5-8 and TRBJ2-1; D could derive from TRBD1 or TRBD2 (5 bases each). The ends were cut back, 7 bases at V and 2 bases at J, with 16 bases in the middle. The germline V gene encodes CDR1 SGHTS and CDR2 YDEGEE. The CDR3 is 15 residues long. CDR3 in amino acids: CASPGEGSTYNEQFF. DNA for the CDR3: TGTGCCAGCCCCGGAGAGGGGTCCACCTACAATGAGCAGTTCTTC.

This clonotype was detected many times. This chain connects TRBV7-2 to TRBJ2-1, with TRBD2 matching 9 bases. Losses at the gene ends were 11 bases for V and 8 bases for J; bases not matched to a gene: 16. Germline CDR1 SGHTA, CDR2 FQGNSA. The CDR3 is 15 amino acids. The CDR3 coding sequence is TGTGCCGTGTTGAGGGGGCGGGGGGGCCGAGATGAGCAGTTCTTC. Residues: CAVLRGRGGRDEQFF.

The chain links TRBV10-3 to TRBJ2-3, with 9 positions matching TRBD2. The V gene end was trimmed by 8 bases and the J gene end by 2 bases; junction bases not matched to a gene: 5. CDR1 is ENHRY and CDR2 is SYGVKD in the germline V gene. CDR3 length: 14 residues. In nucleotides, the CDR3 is TGTGCCATCTTTAGCGGGGGCTACACAGATACGCAGTATTTT. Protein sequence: CAIFSGGYTDTQYF.

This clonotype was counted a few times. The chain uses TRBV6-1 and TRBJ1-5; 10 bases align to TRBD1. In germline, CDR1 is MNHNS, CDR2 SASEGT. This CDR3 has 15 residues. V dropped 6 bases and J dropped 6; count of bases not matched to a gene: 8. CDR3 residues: CASSPGTGVSQPQHF. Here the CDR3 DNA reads TGTGCCAGCAGCCCCGGGACAGGGGTAAGTCAGCCCCAGCATTTT.